The rows below give T cell receptor beta chains drawn from one sample of a study of T cells in Graves' hyperthyroidism and ophthalmopathy. Each CDR3 protein gets one entry after TCRdb re-called the multiplex PCR reads with MiXCR. The top ten hold 20% of the sample, which has roughly 350,000 distinct CDR3 sequences, approximately 15% seen once. The sequencing sample was made of blood. These receptors were taken from a woman in her 30s with Graves' ophthalmopathy. Each CDR3 is given with its conserved first and last residue. The order of the fields is clone size, D gene, J gene, V gene, CDR3 DNA, CDR3 protein. The D gene is left open where the match is weak. Part of the rows lack a size; the others show once, few, many or a class for expanded clones.

clone size: many; D gene: -; J gene: TRBJ2-2; V gene: TRBV6-1; CDR3 DNA: TGTGCCAGCAGTGAAACCAGGGGGGTCACCGGGGAGCTGTTTTTT; CDR3 protein: CASSETRGVTGELFF
clone size: -; D gene: -; J gene: TRBJ2-2; V gene: TRBV4-1; CDR3 DNA: TGCGCCAGCACCGGGACAAAGAACACCGGGGAGCTGTTTTTT; CDR3 protein: CASTGTKNTGELFF
clone size: few; D gene: TRBD2; J gene: TRBJ2-3; V gene: TRBV20-1; CDR3 DNA: TGCAGTGCTAGGCCGGGACTAGGAACAGATACGCAGTATTTT; CDR3 protein: CSARPGLGTDTQYF
clone size: many; D gene: TRBD1; J gene: TRBJ2-2; V gene: TRBV13; CDR3 DNA: TGTGCCAGCAGCTCCGATCCGGGACAGGGGAACACCGGGGAGCTGTTTTTT; CDR3 protein: CASSSDPGQGNTGELFF
clone size: many; D gene: -; J gene: TRBJ1-2; V gene: TRBV28; CDR3 DNA: TGTGCCAGCAACCAGGACATTACTAACTATGGCTACACCTTC; CDR3 protein: CASNQDITNYGYTF
clone size: many; D gene: -; J gene: TRBJ2-3; V gene: TRBV20-1; CDR3 DNA: TGCAGTGCTAGGAGGGTCGGTGGCACAGATACGCAGTATTTT; CDR3 protein: CSARRVGGTDTQYF
clone size: many; D gene: -; J gene: TRBJ2-7; V gene: TRBV5-1; CDR3 DNA: TGCGCCAGCAGCTTGATGGCAGGGGCGTACGAGCAGTACTTC; CDR3 protein: CASSLMAGAYEQYF
clone size: many; D gene: TRBD1; J gene: TRBJ2-1; V gene: TRBV24-1; CDR3 DNA: TGTGCCACCAGTGATCTACCGGGACAGGGCCCCTACAATGAGCAGTTCTTC; CDR3 protein: CATSDLPGQGPYNEQFF
clone size: -; D gene: -; J gene: TRBJ1-1; V gene: TRBV5-4; CDR3 DNA: TGTGCCAGCAGCTCCAGACAGCTCGGTGAAGCTTTCTTT; CDR3 protein: CASSSRQLGEAFF
clone size: many; D gene: -; J gene: TRBJ2-7; V gene: TRBV7-8; CDR3 DNA: TGTGCCAGCAGCTTCCGAACGGGGTTGTACGAGCAGTACTTC; CDR3 protein: CASSFRTGLYEQYF
clone size: many; D gene: -; J gene: TRBJ1-5; V gene: TRBV7-9; CDR3 DNA: TGTGCCAGCAGCAAGCCAAAGGGAGGCAATCAGCCCCAGCATTTT; CDR3 protein: CASSKPKGGNQPQHF
clone size: -; D gene: TRBD1; J gene: TRBJ1-3; V gene: TRBV25-1; CDR3 DNA: TGTGCCAGCAGGGGACAGGGCCCTGGAAACACCATATATTTT; CDR3 protein: CASRGQGPGNTIYF
clone size: few; D gene: TRBD2; J gene: TRBJ2-1; V gene: TRBV19; CDR3 DNA: TGTGCCAGTAGTAGACTAGCGGGGGGGCCTCACAATGAGCAGTTCTTC; CDR3 protein: CASSRLAGGPHNEQFF
clone size: few; D gene: -; J gene: TRBJ2-1; V gene: TRBV5-1; CDR3 DNA: TGCGCCAGCAGCTTAACCAGGAATGGGCAGTTCTTC; CDR3 protein: CASSLTRNGQFF
clone size: many; D gene: TRBD1; J gene: TRBJ1-5; V gene: TRBV6-2/TRBV6-3; CDR3 DNA: TGTGCCAGCAGGTCCGACTCTGACAGGGACCTCTATCAGCCCCAGCATTTT; CDR3 protein: CASRSDSDRDLYQPQHF